Each of the 23 T cell receptor beta chains below was sequenced from the same sample in a study of radiotherapy plus CTLA-4 blockade in lung cancer. Produced via immunoSEQ multiplex PCR; TCRdb's table is partial and in-frame only. Here the sample spans approximately 82,000 clones, roughly four fifths being singletons. The specimen comprised peripheral blood, sampled from a patient treated with radiotherapy plus ipilimumab. The receptors shown here come from a human donor with non-small cell lung cancer that progressed on radiotherapy plus ipilimumab.

This clone was observed a handful of times. The chain is built from TRBV5-1 and TRBJ2-2, with a weak D call TRBD1 (5 bases). V was clipped by 0 bases and J by 5 bases, with 5 bases between them. CDR3 length equals 13 residues. Germline CDR1 reads SGHRS; CDR2 reads YFSETQ. This CDR3 is CASSLEGTGELFF. The CDR3, as DNA: TGCGCCAGCAGCTTGGAGGGGACCGGGGAGCTGTTTTTT.

V gene TRBV5-6 combines with J gene TRBJ2-5; 10 bases are a match to TRBD2. This CDR3 region has 15 residues. The J segment lost 2 bases and the V segment lost 3 bases, leaving 4 bases of the junction unmatched. Per the germline V gene, CDR1 is SGHDT and CDR2 is YYEEEE. The CDR3 protein is CASSSLAGEQETQYF. The CDR3 coding sequence is TGTGCCAGCAGCTCCCTAGCGGGGGAGCAAGAGACCCAGTACTTC.

The V call is TRBV5-1, the J call TRBJ2-2; TRBD1 matches at 10 bases. The CDR3 consists of 16 residues. Unmatched junction bases numbered 6, after V lost 2 bases and J lost 5 bases. Germline V gene data show CDR1 as SGHRS and CDR2 as YFSETQ. DNA for the CDR3: TGCGCCAGCAGCTTCCGGACAGGGGGAATAACCGGGGAGCTGTTTTTT. It encodes CASSFRTGGITGELFF.

The V call is TRBV9, the J call TRBJ2-1; 8 bases agree with TRBD1. The CDR3 is 13 amino acids. Germline V gene data show CDR1 as SGDLS and CDR2 as YYNGEE. J was trimmed by 6 bases and V by 4 bases; bases with no gene match: 3. CDR3 bases: TGTGCCAGCAGCCCTACAGGGGGCAATGAGCAGTTCTTC. Translated: CASSPTGGNEQFF.

This clone was recorded only once. V and J are TRBV5-1 and TRBJ1-2; D not resolved. Trimming stripped 5 bases from V and 8 bases from J, with 13 bases between. The CDR3 is 12 residues long. Germline lookup yields CDR1 SGHRS and CDR2 YFSETQ. Here the CDR3 reads CASREGGPGYTF. Written as DNA, the CDR3 is TGCGCCAGCAGGGAGGGAGGGCCAGGCTACACCTTC.

The chain joins TRBV6-5 to TRBJ2-7; D might be TRBD1 (5 bases). V lost 6 bases, J lost 2 bases, and 8 bases lay in between. Germline values: CDR1 MNHEY, CDR2 SVGAGI. There are 12 residues in the CDR3. The CDR3 is CASRTTAYEQYF. As DNA, the CDR3 is TGTGCCAGCAGAACGACAGCCTACGAGCAGTACTTC.

V usage is TRBV27 and J usage is TRBJ1-2; 9 bases are a match to TRBD1. Unmatched junction bases numbered 12, after V lost 6 bases and J lost 7 bases. The length of the CDR3 is 15 residues. CDR1 MNHEY and CDR2 SMNVEV come from the germline V gene (reference sequence). The CDR3 region is CASSDRGVLQSGYTF. CDR3 coding DNA: TGTGCCAGCAGCGACAGGGGGGTCCTACAGTCTGGCTACACCTTC.

This rearrangement joins TRBV4-1 to TRBJ2-6; 9 bases line up with TRBD2. In germline, CDR1 is MGHRA, CDR2 YSYEKL. The CDR3 loop spans 19 amino acids. The V and J ends lost 0 bases and 3 bases, in that order; junction bases with no gene match: 9. The CDR3 DNA reads TGCGCCAGCAGCCAAGAGGTTCTAGCGGGGCTGGGTGGGGCCAACGTCCTGACTTTC. Amino acid sequence: CASSQEVLAGLGGANVLTF.

This chain joins TRBV5-1 and TRBJ2-2; TRBD2 might be the D (5 bases). V shed 0 bases and J shed 6 bases, with 12 bases lying between them. The CDR3 loop spans 15 amino acids. CDR1 and CDR2 from the germline V gene are SGHRS and YFSETQ. CDR3 DNA sequence: TGCGCCAGCAGCTTGGAATACCTGAGGGCCGGGGAGCTGTTTTTT. Translation: CASSLEYLRAGELFF.

The chain uses TRBV10-3 and TRBJ2-3, with TRBD1 matching over 11 bases. With 4 bases clipped from V and 5 bases from J, the junction kept 2 bases outside the gene matches. This CDR3 has 14 amino acids. CDR1 and CDR2 (germline): ENHRY, SYGVKD. The CDR3 coding sequence is TGTGCCATCAGTGGTGGGACAGGGGGAGATACGCAGTATTTT. It is translated as CAISGGTGGDTQYF.

The J gene is TRBJ2-3, the V gene TRBV30; 9 bases are shared with TRBD2. Germline V gives CDR1 GTSNPN, CDR2 SVGIG (reference sequence). This CDR3 has 14 residues. V trimming: 0 bases; J trimming: 4 bases; junction bases outside the gene matches: 2. CDR3 coding DNA: TGTGCCTGGAGTGTGGGCGGGGGGGCAGATACGCAGTATTTT. This translates into CAWSVGGGADTQYF.

This rearrangement joins TRBV6-5 to TRBJ1-1; 9 bases are shared with TRBD1. This CDR3 has 14 amino acids. V was clipped by 6 bases and J by 3 bases; unmatched bases: 5. Looked up from germline, CDR1 is MNHEY and CDR2 is SVGAGI. The DNA for the CDR3 is TGTGCCAGCAGCGTTTGGACAGGGGACACTGAAGCTTTCTTT. Translating gives CASSVWTGDTEAFF.

The chain uses TRBV28 and TRBJ2-7; 10 bases are shared with TRBD1. Germline V lookup: CDR1 MDHEN, CDR2 SYDVKM. The CDR3 runs 15 residues. V dropped 4 bases and J dropped 4; count of bases not matched to a gene: 7. CDR3 in DNA: TGTGCCAGCAGTTCCCCGGACAGGGGGGCGTACGAGCAGTACTTC. Translation gives CASSSPDRGAYEQYF.

The gene calls are TRBV11-2 and TRBJ2-5; maybe TRBD2 (6 bases). Germline V lookup: CDR1 SGHAT, CDR2 FQNNGV. With 0 bases removed from V and 2 bases from J, the gap between germline ends came to 10 bases. This CDR3 spans 15 amino acids. The CDR3 nucleotides read TGTGCCAGCAGCTTAGAGACTAGGTGGCAAGAGACCCAGTACTTC. Encoded protein: CASSLETRWQETQYF.

The chain employs TRBV5-5 and TRBJ2-7; no firm D call. The CDR3 sequence is 11 residues long. From germline, CDR1 is SGHKS and CDR2 YYEKEE (reference sequence). Trimming removed 0 bases from V and 6 bases from J, with 4 bases in between. The CDR3 here is CASSLGPEQYF. The CDR3 DNA sequence: TGTGCCAGCAGCTTGGGGCCCGAGCAGTACTTC.

V is TRBV2 and J is TRBJ1-1, with 12 positions matching TRBD1. After removal of 9 bases from V and 3 bases from J, the junction contained 5 bases not matched to a gene. CDR1 and CDR2 from the germline V gene are SNHLY and FYNNEI. The CDR3 totals 14 residues. CDR3 sequence: CARRWDRGHTEAFF. In nucleotides, the CDR3 is TGTGCCAGACGCTGGGACAGGGGGCACACTGAAGCTTTCTTT.

The chain combines TRBV5-1 with TRBJ1-6; D possibly corresponds to TRBD1 (6 bases). In germline, CDR1 is SGHRS, CDR2 YFSETQ. The V gene lost 0 bases and the J gene lost 7 bases, with 14 bases spanning the gap. CDR3 length equals 16 residues. CDR3 sequence reads: CASSLGPGGANSPLHF. The CDR3 coding sequence is TGCGCCAGCAGCTTGGGGCCCGGGGGCGCCAATTCACCCCTCCACTTT.

The V gene is TRBV10-3, the J gene TRBJ2-2, with D perhaps matching TRBD1 or TRBD2 (5 bases each). Trimming took 2 bases from V and 4 from J, leaving 14 bases between them. Germline CDR1 reads ENHRY; CDR2 reads SYGVKD. The CDR3 contains 16 residues. CDR3 DNA: TGTGCCATCAGTGAGGGGGCCGGTGGGGGCACCGGGGAGCTGTTTTTT. It yields the protein CAISEGAGGGTGELFF.

The chain has TRBV6-5 and TRBJ1-2; TRBD1 agrees at 8 bases. The V gene end was trimmed by 6 bases and the J gene end by 5 bases; junction bases not matched to a gene: 8. The CDR3 extends over 14 amino acids. Germline V gene lookup returns CDR1 MNHEY and CDR2 SVGAGI. The CDR3 DNA follows: TGTGCCAGCAGCCACGGACAGGGAGGATATGGCTACACCTTC. This gives the protein CASSHGQGGYGYTF.

This chain uses TRBV6-5 with TRBJ2-5; D is perhaps TRBD1 (6 bases). This CDR3 is 14 amino acids long. Germline assignment: CDR1 MNHEY and CDR2 SVGAGI. The ends were cut back, 2 bases at V and 5 bases at J, with 12 bases in the middle. CDR3 nucleotide sequence: TGTGCCAGCAGTTACACCACAGGGTACGAGACCCAGTACTTC. This encodes CASSYTTGYETQYF.

This chain joins TRBV18 and TRBJ1-1; the D is unclear. Trimming cost V 2 bases and J 0 bases, with 7 bases left between them. Germline V gives CDR1 KGHSH, CDR2 LQKENI. The CDR3 covers 14 residues. CDR3 bases: TGTGCCAGCTCACCAAACAGCATGAACACTGAAGCTTTCTTT. Amino acid sequence: CASSPNSMNTEAFF. Filled out from reference TRBV18 and TRBJ1-1, the complete variable domain reads NAGVMQNPRHLVRRRGQEARLRCSPMKGHSHVYWYRQLPEEGLKFMVYLQKENIIDESGMPKERFSAEFPKEGPSILRIQQVVRGDSAAYFCASSPNSMNTEAFFGQGTRLTVV.

The rearrangement joins TRBV28 to TRBJ1-2; D gene unclear. The CDR3 runs to 16 residues. V was pared by 8 bases and J by 3 bases, with 22 bases between. Looked up from germline, CDR1 is MDHEN and CDR2 is SYDVKM. This CDR3 reads CASLGGAKQAYYGYTF. The CDR3 DNA follows: TGTGCCAGCTTGGGTGGTGCGAAGCAGGCTTACTATGGCTACACCTTC.

The rearrangement links TRBV27 to TRBJ2-5; weak D call: TRBD2 (5 bases). The CDR3 is made up of 14 amino acids. V shed 5 bases and J shed 9 bases, with 19 bases lying between them. Germline CDR1 MNHEY, CDR2 SMNVEV (reference sequence). CDR3 DNA: TGTGCCAGCAGTCTCGGGGTTGGGGAGAGACCCCAGTACTTC. It translates to CASSLGVGERPQYF.